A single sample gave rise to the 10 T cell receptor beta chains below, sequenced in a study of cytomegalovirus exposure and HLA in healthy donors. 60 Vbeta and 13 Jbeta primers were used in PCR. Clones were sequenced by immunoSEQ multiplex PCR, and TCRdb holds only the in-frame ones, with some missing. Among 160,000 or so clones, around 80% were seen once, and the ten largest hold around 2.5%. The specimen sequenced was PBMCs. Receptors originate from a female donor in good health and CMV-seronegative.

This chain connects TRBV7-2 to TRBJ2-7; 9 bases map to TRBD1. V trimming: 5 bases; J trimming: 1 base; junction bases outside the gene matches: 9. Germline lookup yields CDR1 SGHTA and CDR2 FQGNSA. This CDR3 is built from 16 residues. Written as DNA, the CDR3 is TGTGCCAGCAGCCCCCGAAGGGACAGGGTTTCCTACGAGCAGTACTTC. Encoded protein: CASSPRRDRVSYEQYF.

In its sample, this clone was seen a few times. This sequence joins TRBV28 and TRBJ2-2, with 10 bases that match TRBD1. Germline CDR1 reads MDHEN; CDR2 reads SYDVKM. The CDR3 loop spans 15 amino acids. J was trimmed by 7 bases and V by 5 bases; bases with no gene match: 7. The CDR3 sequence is CASSGGGQGSGELFF. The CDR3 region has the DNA TGTGCCAGCAGTGGGGGGGGACAGGGGAGCGGGGAGCTGTTTTTT.

The CDR3 protein is CASSDSPTGLGGNTIYF. The CDR3 coding sequence is TGTGCCAGCAGTGACTCACCAACAGGGTTGGGTGGAAACACCATATATTTT. V usage is TRBV6-4 and J usage is TRBJ1-3; D may be TRBD1 (6 bases). Germline V gives CDR1 MRHNA, CDR2 SNTAGT. CDR3 length: 17 amino acids. V lost 0 bases, J lost 3 bases, and 15 bases lay in between.

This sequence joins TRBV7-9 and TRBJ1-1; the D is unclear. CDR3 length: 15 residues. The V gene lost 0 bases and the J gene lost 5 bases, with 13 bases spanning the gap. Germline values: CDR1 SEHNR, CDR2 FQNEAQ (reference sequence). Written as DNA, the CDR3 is TGTGCCAGCAGCTTAGCAGGCGGCGGAGGAACTGAAGCTTTCTTT. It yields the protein CASSLAGGGGTEAFF.

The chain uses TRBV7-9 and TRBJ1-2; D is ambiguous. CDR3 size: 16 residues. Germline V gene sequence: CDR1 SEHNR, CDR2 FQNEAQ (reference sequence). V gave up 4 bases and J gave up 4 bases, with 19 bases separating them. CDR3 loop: CASSSRQANLGYGYTF. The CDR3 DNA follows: TGTGCCAGCAGCTCCAGGCAGGCCAATCTGGGCTATGGCTACACCTTC.

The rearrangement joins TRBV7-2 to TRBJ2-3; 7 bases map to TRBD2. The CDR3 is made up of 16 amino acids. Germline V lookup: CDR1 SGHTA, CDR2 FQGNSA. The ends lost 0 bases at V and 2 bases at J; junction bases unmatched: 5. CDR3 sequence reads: CASSLAGRRVTDTQYF. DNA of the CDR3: TGTGCCAGCAGCTTAGCCGGGAGGAGGGTCACAGATACGCAGTATTTT. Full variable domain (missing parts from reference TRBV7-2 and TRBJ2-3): GAGVSQSPSNKVTEKGKDVELRCDPISGHTALYWYRQSLGQGLEFLIYFQGNSAPDKSGLPSDRFSAERTGGSVSTLTIQRTQQEDSAVYLCASSLAGRRVTDTQYFGPGTRLTVL.

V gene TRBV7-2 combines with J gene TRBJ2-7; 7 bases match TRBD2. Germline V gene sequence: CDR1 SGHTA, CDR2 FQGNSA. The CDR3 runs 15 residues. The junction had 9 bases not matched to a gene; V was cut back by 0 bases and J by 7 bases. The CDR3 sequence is CASSLAEAGPWEQYF. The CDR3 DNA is TGTGCCAGCAGCTTAGCGGAAGCGGGACCGTGGGAGCAGTACTTC.

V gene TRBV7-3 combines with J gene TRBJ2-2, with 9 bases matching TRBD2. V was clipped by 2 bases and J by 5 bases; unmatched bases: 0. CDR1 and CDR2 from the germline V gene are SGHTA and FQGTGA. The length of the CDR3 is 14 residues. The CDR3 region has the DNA TGTGCCAGCAGCTTAGCGGGGGGGACCGGGGAGCTGTTTTTT. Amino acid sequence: CASSLAGGTGELFF. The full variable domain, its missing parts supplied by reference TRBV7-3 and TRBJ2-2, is GAGVSQTPSNKVTEKGKYVELRCDPISGHTALYWYRQSLGQGPEFLIYFQGTGAADDSGLPNDRFFAVRPEGSVSTLKIQRTERGDSAVYLCASSLAGGTGELFFGEGSRLTVL.

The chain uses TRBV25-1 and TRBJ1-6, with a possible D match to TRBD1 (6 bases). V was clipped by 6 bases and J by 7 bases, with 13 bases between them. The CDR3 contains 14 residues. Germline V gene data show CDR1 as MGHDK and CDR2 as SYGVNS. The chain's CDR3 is CASREQGGNSPLHF. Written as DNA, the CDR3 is TGTGCCAGCAGGGAACAGGGTGGAAATTCACCCCTCCACTTT.

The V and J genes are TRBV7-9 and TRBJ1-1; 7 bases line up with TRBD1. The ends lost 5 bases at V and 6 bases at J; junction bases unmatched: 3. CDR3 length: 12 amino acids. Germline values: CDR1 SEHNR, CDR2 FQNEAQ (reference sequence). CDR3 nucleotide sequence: TGTGCCAGCAGCCTACAGGGGCCTGAAGCTTTCTTT. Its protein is CASSLQGPEAFF.